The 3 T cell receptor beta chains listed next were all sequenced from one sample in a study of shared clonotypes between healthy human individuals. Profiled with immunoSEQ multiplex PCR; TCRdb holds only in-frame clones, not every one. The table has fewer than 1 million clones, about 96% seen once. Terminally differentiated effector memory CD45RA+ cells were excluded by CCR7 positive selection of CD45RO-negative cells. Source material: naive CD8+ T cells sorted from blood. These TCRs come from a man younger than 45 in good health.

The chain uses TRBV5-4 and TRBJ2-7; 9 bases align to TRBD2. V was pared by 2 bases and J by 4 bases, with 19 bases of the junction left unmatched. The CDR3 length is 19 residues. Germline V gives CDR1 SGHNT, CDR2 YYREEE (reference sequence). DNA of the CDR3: TGTGCCAGCAGCTTCCCAAACGGCGCGGGAGGGGGCCGGGTATACGAGCAGTACTTC. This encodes CASSFPNGAGGGRVYEQYF. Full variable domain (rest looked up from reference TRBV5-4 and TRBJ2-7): ETGVTQSPTHLIKTRGQQVTLRCSSQSGHNTVSWYQQALGQGPQFIFQYYREEENGRGNFPPRFSGLQFPNYSSELNVNALELDDSALYLCASSFPNGAGGGRVYEQYFGPGTRLTVT.

The CDR3 DNA follows: TGTGCCAGTAGCGGATTTTTCGGGGTGTCTGGAAACACCATATATTTT. Translation gives CASSGFFGVSGNTIYF. The chain recombines TRBV19 with TRBJ1-3; no definite D call. Germline CDR1 is LNHDA and CDR2 is SQIVND (reference sequence). Trimming cost V 6 bases and J 1 base, with 16 bases left between them. The CDR3 is made up of 16 amino acids.

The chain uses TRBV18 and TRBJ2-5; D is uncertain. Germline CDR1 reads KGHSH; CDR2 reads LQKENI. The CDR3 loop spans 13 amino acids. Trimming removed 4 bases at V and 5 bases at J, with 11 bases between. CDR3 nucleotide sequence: TGTGCCAGCTCACAGCCCCCGTCGGAGACCCAGTACTTC. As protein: CASSQPPSETQYF.